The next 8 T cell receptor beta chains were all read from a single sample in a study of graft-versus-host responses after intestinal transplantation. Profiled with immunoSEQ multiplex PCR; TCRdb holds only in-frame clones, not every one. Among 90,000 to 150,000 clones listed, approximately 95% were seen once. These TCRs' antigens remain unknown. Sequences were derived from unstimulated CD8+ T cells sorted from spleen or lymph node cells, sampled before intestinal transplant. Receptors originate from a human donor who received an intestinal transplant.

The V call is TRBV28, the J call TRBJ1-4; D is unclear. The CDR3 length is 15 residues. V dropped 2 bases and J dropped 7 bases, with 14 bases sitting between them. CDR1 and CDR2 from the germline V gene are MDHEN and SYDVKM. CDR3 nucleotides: TGTGCCAGCAGTTTAGTGCAGGTAGCAAGTGAAAAACTGTTTTTT. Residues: CASSLVQVASEKLFF.

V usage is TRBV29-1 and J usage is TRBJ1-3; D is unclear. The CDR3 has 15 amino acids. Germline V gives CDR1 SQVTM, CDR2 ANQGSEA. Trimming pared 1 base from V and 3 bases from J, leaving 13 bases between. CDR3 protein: CSVEAGRVDGNTIYF. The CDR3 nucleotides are TGCAGCGTTGAAGCGGGGAGGGTAGATGGAAACACCATATATTTT.

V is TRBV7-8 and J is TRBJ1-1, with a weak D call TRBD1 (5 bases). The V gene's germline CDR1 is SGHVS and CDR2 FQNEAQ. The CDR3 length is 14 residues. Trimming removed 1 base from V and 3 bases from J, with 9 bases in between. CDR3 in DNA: TGTGCCAGCAGCTTAGGACAGAGATACACTGAAGCTTTCTTT. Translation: CASSLGQRYTEAFF. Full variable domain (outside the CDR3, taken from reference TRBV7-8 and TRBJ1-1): GAGVSQSPRYKVAKRGQDVALRCDPISGHVSLFWYQQALGQGPEFLTYFQNEAQLDKSGLPSDRFFAERPEGSVSTLKIQRTQQEDSAVYLCASSLGQRYTEAFFGQGTRLTVV.

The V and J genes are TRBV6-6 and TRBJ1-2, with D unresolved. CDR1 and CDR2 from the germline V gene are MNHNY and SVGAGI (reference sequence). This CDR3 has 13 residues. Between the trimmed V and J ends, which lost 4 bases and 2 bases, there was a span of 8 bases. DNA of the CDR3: TGTGCCAGCAGTTCGACATTGAACTATGGCTACACCTTC. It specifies CASSSTLNYGYTF.

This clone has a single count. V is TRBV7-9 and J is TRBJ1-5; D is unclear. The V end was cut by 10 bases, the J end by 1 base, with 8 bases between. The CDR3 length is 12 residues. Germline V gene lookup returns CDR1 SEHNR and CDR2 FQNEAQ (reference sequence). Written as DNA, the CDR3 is TGTGCCATCGGAGTGAGCAATCAGCCCCAGCATTTT. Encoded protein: CAIGVSNQPQHF.

DNA of the CDR3: TGTGCCATCAGTGCCAAGGAGGGGGCACTTATCGGCAATCAGCCCCAGCATTTT. Protein sequence: CAISAKEGALIGNQPQHF. The V gene is TRBV10-3, the J gene TRBJ1-5, with 7 bases aligning to TRBD1. The CDR3 is made up of 18 amino acids. Trimming removed 4 bases from V and 2 bases from J; junction bases left unmatched: 14. CDR1 is ENHRY and CDR2 is SYGVKD in the germline V gene.

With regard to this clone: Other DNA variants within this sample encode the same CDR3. In nucleotides, the CDR3 is TGTGCCAGCAGCTTAGTCGGATCTTACAATGAGCAGTTCTTC. Translated: CASSLVGSYNEQFF. This chain connects TRBV7-2 to TRBJ2-1; D not resolved. CDR3 length: 14 amino acids. The germline V gene has CDR1 SGHTA and CDR2 FQGNSA. V dropped 1 base and J dropped 4 bases, with 8 bases sitting between them.

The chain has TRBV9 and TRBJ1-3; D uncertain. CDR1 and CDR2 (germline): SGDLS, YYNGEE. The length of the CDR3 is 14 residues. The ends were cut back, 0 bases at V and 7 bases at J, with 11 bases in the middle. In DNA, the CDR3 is TGTGCCAGCAGCGTAGGAGAAGGTCGGAACACCATATATTTT. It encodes CASSVGEGRNTIYF.